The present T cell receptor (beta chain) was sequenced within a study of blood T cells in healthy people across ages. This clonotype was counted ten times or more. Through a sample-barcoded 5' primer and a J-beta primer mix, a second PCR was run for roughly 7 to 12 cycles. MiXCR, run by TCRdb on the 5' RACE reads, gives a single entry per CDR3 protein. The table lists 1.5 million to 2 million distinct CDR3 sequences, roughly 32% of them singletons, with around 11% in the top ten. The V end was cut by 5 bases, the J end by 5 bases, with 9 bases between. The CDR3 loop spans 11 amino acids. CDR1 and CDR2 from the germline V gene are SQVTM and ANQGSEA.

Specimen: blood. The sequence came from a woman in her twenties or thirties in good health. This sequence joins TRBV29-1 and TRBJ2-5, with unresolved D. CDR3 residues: CSVRLGETQYF. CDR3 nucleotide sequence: TGCAGCGTTCGACTTGGCGAGACCCAGTACTTC.